The present entry profiles one T cell receptor beta chain with its context. The target antigen is unknown. The naive CD8 fraction comprised CD45RO-negative cells positively selected for CCR7 and excluded terminally differentiated effector memory CD45RA+ cells. This record belongs to a study of shared clonotypes between healthy human individuals. Study context: Every donor yielded three CD4 naive, three CD4 memory, two CD8 naive and one CD8 memory plate. Study results and caveats: Naive subsets, compared against memory subsets, generally had larger estimated richness values. Generation of non-shared clonotypes was less probable than generation of clonotypes shared by all four donors. What limited the represented genetic and exposure-history diversity was the small number of donors.

Data came from immunoSEQ multiplex PCR; TCRdb stores just in-frame clones and leaves some out. Of around 600,000 clones in the sample, around 96% are singletons; the top ten hold about 0.11%. What was sequenced was naive CD8+ T cells sorted from blood. This sequence was found in a woman in her twenties or thirties in good health.

DNA for the CDR3: TGTGCCAGCAGCCAATTTTCGAGCGAGCAGTACTTC. Its protein product is CASSQFSSEQYF. The chain uses TRBV16 and TRBJ2-7; D unclear. The germline V gene encodes CDR1 KGHSY and CDR2 FQNENV. The V gene lost 1 base and the J gene lost 6 bases, with 7 bases spanning the gap. This CDR3 spans 12 amino acids.